The 7 T cell receptor beta chains below were found in one sample sequenced in a study of T cell responses to AZD1222 COVID-19 vaccine. Using immunoSEQ multiplex PCR, the repertoire was profiled, and TCRdb retains in-frame clones only, with some absent. The table lists over 150,000 clones, 70% to 90% of them singletons. Sequencing was performed on peripheral blood, taken 28 days after the second AZD1222 dose. The source is an adult who received the AZD1222 COVID-19 vaccine.

The V and J genes are TRBV7-9 and TRBJ1-5; D remains unclear. The CDR3 sequence is 12 residues long. Trimming cost V 0 bases and J 13 bases, with 10 bases left between them. In germline, CDR1 is SEHNR, CDR2 FQNEAQ (reference sequence). CDR3 sequence (DNA): TGTGCCAGCAGCTTAGCGTACGGGTTGCAGCATTTT. The encoded protein is CASSLAYGLQHF.

This clone was detected only once. The chain combines TRBV20-1 with TRBJ1-6; maybe TRBD1 (5 bases). V lost 3 bases and J 4 bases, leaving 16 bases between the germline ends. The CDR3 totals 16 residues. The germline CDR1 and CDR2 sequences are DFQATT and SNEGSKA (reference sequence). The CDR3 nucleotides are TGCAGTGCTAGTAAGGGGAGGTCATATTATAATTCACCCCTCCACTTT. Protein: CSASKGRSYYNSPLHF.

The J gene is TRBJ1-4, the V gene TRBV7-9, with no clear D. The germline V and J ends were trimmed by 1 base and 0 bases, with 6 bases remaining between them. Germline CDR1 and CDR2: SEHNR and FQNEAQ (reference sequence). This CDR3 region has 15 residues. The CDR3 loop reads CASSLGVSTNEKLFF. For the CDR3, the DNA is TGTGCCAGCAGCTTAGGGGTTTCAACTAATGAAAAACTGTTTTTT.

The chain couples TRBV18 to TRBJ2-7, with TRBD1 identical over 7 bases. CDR3 length: 15 residues. The V and J ends lost 4 bases and 3 bases, in that order; junction bases with no gene match: 9. Germline CDR1 and CDR2: KGHSH and LQKENI. The DNA of the CDR3 is TGTGCCAGCTCACAGACCGGACAGGCAGGCTACGAGCAGTACTTC. This gives the protein CASSQTGQAGYEQYF. Looking up the rest from reference TRBV18 and TRBJ2-7 gives the full variable domain: NAGVMQNPRHLVRRRGQEARLRCSPMKGHSHVYWYRQLPEEGLKFMVYLQKENIIDESGMPKERFSAEFPKEGPSILRIQQVVRGDSAAYFCASSQTGQAGYEQYFGPGTRLTVT.

This sequence joins TRBV4-2 and TRBJ1-2, with TRBD1 identical over 9 bases. This CDR3 comprises 16 residues. Losses at the gene ends were 2 bases for V and 7 bases for J; bases not matched to a gene: 11. Germline loops: CDR1 LGHNA, CDR2 YNFKEQ. The CDR3 DNA is TGTGCCAGCAGCCAACCTACCGGGACAGGGACGTTTGGCTACACCTTC. This codes for CASSQPTGTGTFGYTF.

The CDR3 protein is CASSPPLDSYGYTF. CDR3 coding DNA: TGTGCCAGCAGCCCCCCCCTGGACAGCTATGGCTACACCTTC. The gene calls are TRBV3-1 (or the pseudogene TRBV3-2) and TRBJ1-2; D perhaps matches TRBD1 (6 bases). From germline, CDR1 is LGHDT and CDR2 YNNKEL (reference sequence). With 4 bases removed from V and 4 bases from J, the gap between germline ends came to 13 bases. The CDR3 sequence is 14 residues long.

The CDR3 DNA reads TGTGCCAGCTCCCCTGACAGAAATCAGCCCCAGCATTTT. The encoded protein is CASSPDRNQPQHF. The gene calls are TRBV18 and TRBJ1-5; TRBD1 might be the D (5 bases). Trimming shortened V by 6 bases and J by 4 bases, and 10 bases separated the two germline ends. CDR3 length equals 13 residues. Germline assignment: CDR1 KGHSH and CDR2 LQKENI.